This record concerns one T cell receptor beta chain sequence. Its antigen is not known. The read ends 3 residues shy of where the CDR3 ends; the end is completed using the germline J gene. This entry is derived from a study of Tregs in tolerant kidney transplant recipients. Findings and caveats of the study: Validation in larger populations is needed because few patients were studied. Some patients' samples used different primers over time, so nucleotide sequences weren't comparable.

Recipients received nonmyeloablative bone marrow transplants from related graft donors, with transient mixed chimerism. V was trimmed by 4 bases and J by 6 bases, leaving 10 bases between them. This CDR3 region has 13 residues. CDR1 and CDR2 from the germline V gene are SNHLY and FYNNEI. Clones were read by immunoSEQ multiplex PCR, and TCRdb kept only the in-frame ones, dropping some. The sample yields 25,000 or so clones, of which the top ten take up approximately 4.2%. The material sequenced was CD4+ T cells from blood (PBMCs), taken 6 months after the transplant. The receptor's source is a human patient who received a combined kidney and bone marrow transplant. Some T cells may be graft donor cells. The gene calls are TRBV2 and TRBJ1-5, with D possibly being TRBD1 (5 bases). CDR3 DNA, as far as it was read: TGTGCCAGCAGTGGAGGGGACTTTCAGCCC. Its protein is CASSGGDFQP. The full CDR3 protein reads CASSGGDFQPQHF.